This T cell receptor beta chain was obtained from a study of T-cell memory formation after mild COVID-19. Study context: There were largely donor-specific TCR clusters. Regarding the study as a whole: Contracting clones from day 15 to 85 showed balanced CD4/CD8; later expanders favored CD4+. SARS-CoV-2 specificity was not confirmed for second-wave clones peaking on day 37. In pre-infection memory, a portion of responding clones appeared, which suggested that cross-reactive memory joined.

Each CDR3 protein gets one entry after TCRdb re-called the 5' RACE reads with MiXCR. This sample yields around 430,000 distinct CDR3 sequences, of which about 17% are seen a single time; 20% to 25% belongs to the top ten. A few counts support this clonotype. Its antigen remains unidentified. V lost 6 bases, J lost 3 bases, and 12 bases lay in between. The CDR3 totals 14 residues. Germline V CDR1 and CDR2: MNHEY, SVGAGI. The sequenced sample was PBMCs or a T cell subset sorted from them (not recorded which). V gene TRBV6-5 combines with J gene TRBJ1-5; tentative D call: TRBD1 (5 bases). The TCR was taken from a man between 18 and 29 years old who had mild COVID-19 (a few samples of this study predate the infection). Cell type and time point are not known. The CDR3 here is CASSMGVDNQPQHF. The DNA of the CDR3 is TGTGCCAGCAGCATGGGGGTGGACAATCAGCCCCAGCATTTT.